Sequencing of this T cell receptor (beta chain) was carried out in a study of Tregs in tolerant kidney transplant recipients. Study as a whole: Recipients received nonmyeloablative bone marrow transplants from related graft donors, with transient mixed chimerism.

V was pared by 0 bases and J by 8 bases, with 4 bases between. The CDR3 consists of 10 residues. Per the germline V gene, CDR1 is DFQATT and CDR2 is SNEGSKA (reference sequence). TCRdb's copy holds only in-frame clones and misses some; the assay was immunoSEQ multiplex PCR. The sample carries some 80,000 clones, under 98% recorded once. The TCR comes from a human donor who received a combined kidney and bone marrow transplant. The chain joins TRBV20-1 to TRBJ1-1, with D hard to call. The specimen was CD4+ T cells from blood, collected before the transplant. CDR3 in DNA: TGCAGTGCTAGAGATAAAGAAGCTTTCTTT. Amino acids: CSARDKEAFF.